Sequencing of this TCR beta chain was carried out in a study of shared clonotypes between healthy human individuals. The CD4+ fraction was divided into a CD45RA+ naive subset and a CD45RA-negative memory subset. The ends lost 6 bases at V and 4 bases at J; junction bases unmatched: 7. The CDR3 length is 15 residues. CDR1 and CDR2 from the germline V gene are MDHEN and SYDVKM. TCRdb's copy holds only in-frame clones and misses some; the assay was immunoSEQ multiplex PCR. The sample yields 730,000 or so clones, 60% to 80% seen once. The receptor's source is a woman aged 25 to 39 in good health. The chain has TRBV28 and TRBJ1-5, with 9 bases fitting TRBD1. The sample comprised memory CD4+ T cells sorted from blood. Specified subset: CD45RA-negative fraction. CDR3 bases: TGTGCCAGCAGGACTCGGGACAGGGCTAATCAGCCCCAGCATTTT. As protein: CASRTRDRANQPQHF.